Below are 21 T cell receptor beta chains sequenced from a single sample in a study of T cell clones after liver transplantation. Profiling relied on immunoSEQ multiplex PCR, and the TCRdb table lists in-frame clones only, not all of them. The sample has around 21,000 clones; roughly 92% are singletons. The source material was CD8+ T cells from blood, sampled around 25 months after liver transplant. The source of these receptors is a human patient who received a liver transplant. Some of the T cells might come from the graft donor.

The V gene is TRBV28, the J gene TRBJ1-1, with D possibly TRBD1 on 5 matching bases. V was cut by 3 bases and J by 5 bases, with 7 bases left in between. Germline values: CDR1 MDHEN, CDR2 SYDVKM. The CDR3 extends over 12 amino acids. This CDR3 is CASSFWGTEAFF. Written as DNA, the CDR3 is TGTGCCAGCAGTTTTTGGGGGACTGAAGCTTTCTTT. Full variable domain (remainder filled in from reference TRBV28 and TRBJ1-1): DVKVTQSSRYLVKRTGEKVFLECVQDMDHENMFWYRQDPGLGLRLIYFSYDVKMKEKGDIPEGYSVSREKKERFSLILESASTNQTSMYLCASSFWGTEAFFGQGTRLTVV.

The rearrangement links TRBV5-6 to TRBJ2-3, with D perhaps matching TRBD2 (6 bases). The CDR3 runs 16 residues. The V end was cut by 2 bases, the J end by 0 bases, with 13 bases between. The germline V gene has CDR1 SGHDT and CDR2 YYEEEE. CDR3 in DNA: TGTGCCAGCAGCTTAGTAGCGCGGGGAAGCACAGATACGCAGTATTTT. The encoded protein is CASSLVARGSTDTQYF.

The chain couples TRBV14 to TRBJ2-3, with D uncertain. V was clipped by 0 bases and J by 0 bases, with 7 bases between them. CDR1 and CDR2 (germline): SGHDN, FVKESK. This CDR3 region has 15 residues. The CDR3 DNA sequence: TGTGCCAGCAGCCAAGATAAGTTTAGCACAGATACGCAGTATTTT. This gives the protein CASSQDKFSTDTQYF.

This chain connects TRBV29-1 to TRBJ2-3, with 9 bases aligning to TRBD2. Germline V CDR1 and CDR2: SQVTM, ANQGSEA. The length of the CDR3 is 16 residues. The junction had 12 bases not matched to a gene; V was cut back by 6 bases and J by 2 bases. The CDR3 DNA sequence: TGCAGCGTCGCCGGGAGTAGCGGGAGCCCCACAGATACGCAGTATTTT. Residues: CSVAGSSGSPTDTQYF.

This chain joins TRBV11-3 and TRBJ2-6, with 9 positions matching TRBD1. This CDR3 has 20 amino acids. Trimming at V came to 4 bases and at J to 0 bases, leaving 13 bases not matched to a gene. Germline V CDR1 and CDR2: SGHNT, YENEEA. The CDR3 DNA sequence: TGTGCCAGCAGCTCCGAAATCACCGGGACAGGGCCCTCTGGGGCCAACGTCCTGACTTTC. Protein: CASSSEITGTGPSGANVLTF.

This clone appeared once. V is TRBV27 and J is TRBJ1-2, with D uncertain. V lost 5 bases and J lost 5, with 15 bases in between. The CDR3 is 14 amino acids. CDR1 is MNHEY and CDR2 is SMNVEV in the germline V gene (reference sequence). The CDR3, as DNA: TGTGCCAGCAGTCGCTCGGGGTTTTGGTATGGCTACACCTTC. This codes for CASSRSGFWYGYTF.

This clone occurred once. The rearrangement uses TRBV6-5 and TRBJ2-4, with unresolved D. From germline, CDR1 is MNHEY and CDR2 SVGAGI. CDR3 size: 14 residues. Trimming took off 7 bases at V and 5 bases at J, with 15 bases between the two ends. In nucleotides, the CDR3 is TGTGCCAGCACCTCGGGCCCTGGGCAAAACATTCAGTACTTC. It yields the protein CASTSGPGQNIQYF.

The chain joins TRBV11-3 to TRBJ2-3; 16 positions match TRBD2. The CDR3 contains 19 residues. Germline V lookup: CDR1 SGHNT, CDR2 YENEEA. The ends lost 4 bases at V and 4 bases at J; junction bases unmatched: 11. The CDR3 is CASSSVSGLAGGPPDTQYF. The CDR3 nucleotides read TGTGCCAGCAGCTCCGTCTCGGGACTAGCGGGAGGGCCCCCAGATACGCAGTATTTT.

The chain joins TRBV27 to TRBJ1-1, with TRBD1 identical over 7 bases. The CDR3 contains 14 residues. Germline CDR1 is MNHEY and CDR2 is SMNVEV (reference sequence). V lost 5 bases, J lost 1 base, and 4 bases stayed unmatched. The CDR3 sequence is CASSHGTANTEAFF. The CDR3 nucleotides are TGTGCCAGCAGTCATGGGACAGCGAACACTGAAGCTTTCTTT.

In this sample, this clone turned up once. The rearrangement joins TRBV7-9 to TRBJ2-5; 7 nucleotides align to TRBD2. CDR1 and CDR2 from the germline V gene are SEHNR and FQNEAQ (reference sequence). Trimming cost V 5 bases and J 1 base; bases outside gene matches: 16. The CDR3 contains 18 residues. The CDR3 coding sequence is TGTGCCAGCAGCCACTCGAGAACTAGCGCGCCCTCCCAAGAGACCCAGTACTTC. Amino acid sequence: CASSHSRTSAPSQETQYF.

V usage is TRBV7-9 and J usage is TRBJ1-2; tentative D call: TRBD1 (6 bases). The germline CDR1 and CDR2 sequences are SEHNR and FQNEAQ (reference sequence). Trimming removed 2 bases from V and 5 bases from J, with 21 bases in between. This CDR3 region has 17 residues. CDR3 sequence (DNA): TGTGCCAGCAGCTTAAGTTATGGGAGACAGGTTGAATATGGCTACACCTTC. It codes for CASSLSYGRQVEYGYTF.

The DNA of the CDR3 is TGTGCCATCAGTGGAAGTAGCGGGCAGTATGAGACCCAGTACTTC. Its protein product is CAISGSSGQYETQYF. The chain uses TRBV10-3 and TRBJ2-5, with 7 nucleotides matching TRBD2. With 4 bases clipped from V and 5 bases from J, the junction kept 10 bases outside the gene matches. This CDR3 contains 15 residues. Germline V CDR1 and CDR2: ENHRY, SYGVKD.

V gene TRBV29-1 combines with J gene TRBJ2-4, with a weak D call TRBD1 (6 bases). CDR3 length: 14 residues. V gave up 5 bases and J gave up 5 bases, with 16 bases separating them. Germline values: CDR1 SQVTM, CDR2 ANQGSEA. The CDR3 here is CSVIPGTLQNIQYF. CDR3 DNA: TGCAGCGTTATTCCCGGGACACTCCAAAACATTCAGTACTTC.

The chain carries TRBV6-5 and TRBJ1-5, with a possible D match to TRBD1 (6 bases). This CDR3 contains 15 residues. Germline lookup yields CDR1 MNHEY and CDR2 SVGAGI. The V and J ends lost 6 bases and 6 bases respectively, with 18 bases between them. The CDR3 loop is CASSYDQGSGQPQHF. In DNA, the CDR3 is TGTGCCAGCAGCTACGACCAGGGGTCGGGTCAGCCCCAGCATTTT.

The rearrangement links TRBV10-3 to TRBJ1-1; no reliable D call. The V and J ends lost 0 bases and 2 bases respectively, with 7 bases between them. This CDR3 region has 14 residues. The germline V gene has CDR1 ENHRY and CDR2 SYGVKD. CDR3 sequence (DNA): TGTGCCATCAGTGAGTCTACGGTTAACACTGAAGCTTTCTTT. As protein: CAISESTVNTEAFF.

The rearrangement links TRBV7-9 to TRBJ2-3; weak D call: TRBD2 (7 bases). The CDR3 sequence is 15 residues long. Germline V gene lookup returns CDR1 SEHNR and CDR2 FQNEAQ (reference sequence). Trimming cost V 7 bases and J 4 bases, with 18 bases left between them. The CDR3 nucleotides are TGTGCCAGCATCCCGGGAGGCAGGGGCGCAGATACGCAGTATTTT. Its protein is CASIPGGRGADTQYF.

In this sample, this clone turned up once. The chain uses TRBV28 and TRBJ2-3; maybe TRBD1 (5 bases). The CDR3 runs to 15 residues. V gave up 2 bases and J gave up 3 bases, with 12 bases separating them. CDR1 and CDR2 from the germline V gene are MDHEN and SYDVKM. This CDR3 reads CASSLSRVGTDTQYF. The CDR3 nucleotides are TGTGCCAGCAGTTTAAGCAGGGTTGGGACAGATACGCAGTATTTT.

The rearrangement uses TRBV28 and TRBJ1-5, with 7 bases matching TRBD1. The germline V gene has CDR1 MDHEN and CDR2 SYDVKM. The CDR3 totals 13 residues. V was clipped by 5 bases and J by 5 bases; unmatched bases: 3. The CDR3 nucleotides are TGTGCCAGCAGTCCCCAGGGGGATCAGCCCCAGCATTTT. Its translation: CASSPQGDQPQHF.

This chain connects TRBV6-6 to TRBJ2-5; no firm D call. Germline values: CDR1 MNHNY, CDR2 SVGAGI (reference sequence). The CDR3 totals 11 residues. The germline V and J ends were trimmed by 11 bases and 7 bases, with 14 bases remaining between them. CDR3 residues: CAAGEKRTQYF. The CDR3 coding sequence is TGTGCCGCAGGAGAGAAGAGGACCCAGTACTTC.

The rearrangement joins TRBV27 to TRBJ2-5; the match to TRBD1 covers 8 bases. Germline CDR1 reads MNHEY; CDR2 reads SMNVEV (reference sequence). The length of the CDR3 is 15 residues. The V gene end was trimmed by 7 bases and the J gene end by 1 base; junction bases not matched to a gene: 8. CDR3 protein: CASTTRTGFQETQYF. CDR3 nucleotide sequence: TGTGCCAGCACCACGAGGACAGGGTTCCAAGAGACCCAGTACTTC.

V gene TRBV7-3 combines with J gene TRBJ2-1; 9 nucleotides match TRBD2. The J segment lost 8 bases and the V segment lost 0 bases, leaving 5 bases of the junction unmatched. This CDR3 spans 15 amino acids. Germline-derived CDR1 and CDR2 are SGHTA and FQGTGA. CDR3 residues: CASSLTSGSSHEQFF. DNA for the CDR3: TGTGCCAGCAGCTTAACTAGCGGGAGTTCTCATGAGCAGTTCTTC.